Detailed here is one T cell receptor (beta chain). The data stem from a study of identical twins. V was pared by 4 bases and J by 5 bases, with 8 bases of the junction left unmatched. This CDR3 spans 15 amino acids. CDR1 SGHRS and CDR2 YFSETQ come from the germline V gene. TCRdb analysed the 5' RACE reads with MiXCR anew, one entry per CDR3 protein. The sample shows 300,000 to 350,000 distinct CDR3 sequences, more than 9% of them seen only once. These data were also reused for a study on yellow fever vaccine responses in identical twins.

The material sequenced was CD8+ T cells sorted from blood. The chain combines TRBV5-1 with TRBJ2-7, with 11 bases identical to TRBD2. This TCR came from a woman aged 18-29 years in good health. Written as DNA, the CDR3 is TGCGCCAGCAGCATTAGCGGGAGGGGAGTTCACGAGCAGTACTTC. It specifies CASSISGRGVHEQYF.